This section outlines one T cell receptor (beta chain) sequence together with its context. For the second PCR, which ran for about 6 to 11 cycles, a sample-barcoded 5' primer and a J-beta primer mix were used. A template-switch adaptor with 12 random nucleotides tagged each cDNA molecule. TCRdb ran MiXCR on the 5' RACE reads and lists one entry per CDR3 protein. Counted here are 1,100,000 or so distinct CDR3 sequences, around 43% occurring once; the ten biggest clones make up approximately 17%. Donation came from healthy Caucasian individuals in Russia who were aged about 6 to 100. This CDR3 spans 14 amino acids. V gave up 8 bases and J gave up 5 bases, with 17 bases separating them. The sample comes from a study of blood T cells in healthy people across ages. Study details: Template-switching capture recovered about one barcoded beta molecule per two T cells.

The sample consisted of blood. This receptor was taken from a woman aged 55-69 years in good health. V and J are TRBV12-3 or TRBV12-4 and TRBJ2-3; D call uncertain. CDR3 in amino acids: CASARGRFEDTQYF. CDR3 DNA sequence: TGTGCCAGCGCAAGAGGACGATTTGAAGATACGCAGTATTTT.